Each of the 29 T cell receptor beta chains below was sequenced from the same sample in a study of identical twins. One entry per CDR3 protein results from TCRdb running MiXCR on the 5' RACE reads. The table shows a few hundred thousand distinct CDR3 sequences, with roughly 9% occurring only once. Sequenced material: naive T cells sorted from blood. These receptors were obtained from a woman in her fifties or sixties in good health.

This clonotype was detected only a few times. The CDR3 nucleotides read TGTGCCAGCAGTCCCGCCCTCACCGGGGCCAAAAACATTCAGTACTTC. Its protein is CASSPALTGAKNIQYF. The V call is TRBV12-3 or TRBV12-4, the J call TRBJ2-4, with unresolved D. This CDR3 contains 16 residues. V lost 5 bases and J lost 1, with 15 bases in between.

This clonotype was counted between two and nine times. The rearrangement joins TRBV10-3 to TRBJ2-5; a possible D gene is TRBD2 (5 bases). With 5 bases removed from V and 5 bases from J, the gap between germline ends came to 12 bases. The length of the CDR3 is 13 residues. CDR1 and CDR2 (germline): ENHRY, SYGVKD. CDR3 sequence (DNA): TGTGCCATCAGTTCAGGTGGAGGTGAGACCCAGTACTTC. Residues: CAISSGGGETQYF.

This clonotype was seen many times. The chain has TRBV20-1 and TRBJ1-2; TRBD1 might be the D (6 bases). The CDR3 is 14 residues long. Trimming stripped 0 bases from V and 5 bases from J, with 13 bases between. CDR1 DFQATT and CDR2 SNEGSKA come from the germline V gene (reference sequence). CDR3 amino acids: CSARDVDRSYGYTF. The CDR3 nucleotides are TGCAGTGCTAGAGATGTGGACAGATCGTATGGCTACACCTTC.

The gene calls are TRBV20-1 and TRBJ2-5; TRBD1 aligns across 7 bases. The V segment lost 3 bases and the J segment 2 bases; nucleotides outside the gene matches: 6. Germline CDR1 DFQATT, CDR2 SNEGSKA (reference sequence). This CDR3 comprises 14 residues. The CDR3 region is CSARIQGRQETQYF. CDR3 bases: TGCAGTGCTAGGATACAGGGGAGACAAGAGACCCAGTACTTC.

There are many counts of this clonotype. This rearrangement joins TRBV29-1 to TRBJ2-5, with D tentatively TRBD2 (5 bases). The CDR3 is made up of 12 amino acids. CDR1 SQVTM and CDR2 ANQGSEA come from the germline V gene. V lost 5 bases and J 5 bases, leaving 12 bases between the germline ends. The CDR3 nucleotides read TGCAGCGTTAGGACTTCACAGGAGACCCAGTACTTC. Translating it yields CSVRTSQETQYF.

This clonotype was counted ten times or more. The CDR3 DNA is TGTGCCACCAGCAGAGATATTAATCTAAATGAGCAGTTCTTC. As protein: CATSRDINLNEQFF. The rearrangement uses TRBV15 and TRBJ2-1, with unresolved D. Germline V gene sequence: CDR1 LNHNV, CDR2 YYDKDF (reference sequence). V dropped 0 bases and J dropped 7 bases, with 10 bases sitting between them. The CDR3 is 14 residues long.

The V and J genes are TRBV7-9 and TRBJ1-1; no firm D call. Germline-derived CDR1 and CDR2 are SEHNR and FQNEAQ (reference sequence). The CDR3 sequence is 15 residues long. Trimming removed 0 bases at V and 5 bases at J, with 13 bases between. CDR3 DNA: TGTGCCAGCAGCTTAGCGCGTACGAGGAATACTGAAGCTTTCTTT. Amino acid sequence: CASSLARTRNTEAFF.

This clonotype was seen a handful of times. The chain is built from TRBV12-1 and TRBJ2-7; the table's D call, TRBD2, has no DNA check behind it. TRBV12-1 is an annotated pseudogene. The CDR3 is 18 residues long. Here the CDR3 reads CASSFWVRLAATPYEQYF. The CDR3 DNA is TGTGCCAGCAGCTTTTGGGTGAGACTAGCGGCAACTCCCTACGAGCAGTACTTC.

Only a few counts were recorded for this clonotype. The chain employs TRBV12-3 or TRBV12-4 and TRBJ2-7; D remains unclear. The CDR3 spans 14 residues. Deletions cut 2 bases from V and 5 bases from J, with 13 bases between. The CDR3 here is CASSLRADGHEQYV. The CDR3 DNA sequence: TGTGCCAGCAGTTTAAGGGCCGACGGCCACGAGCAGTACGTC.

This clonotype was found a few times. The chain carries TRBV7-2 and TRBJ2-1, with 7 nucleotides matching TRBD2. This CDR3 contains 13 residues. J gave up 6 bases and V 5 bases, and 4 bases lay outside the gene matches. In germline, CDR1 is SGHTA, CDR2 FQGNSA. CDR3: CASSASGANEQFF. CDR3 DNA: TGTGCCAGCAGCGCCAGCGGGGCCAATGAGCAGTTCTTC.

At least ten counts were recorded for this clonotype. The DNA is omitted, as the CDR3 cannot be located on it reliably, and the CDR3 follows TCRdb's listing. The genes are TRBV4-1 and TRBJ2-1; TRBD1 is the table's D call, not checked against the DNA. CDR1 MGHRA and CDR2 YSYEKL come from the germline V gene. With termini counted, the CDR3 has 15 amino acids. The CDR3 sequence is CASSPYSAPGNEQFF.

The chain recombines TRBV6-4 with TRBJ2-5; no clear D gene. The germline V and J ends were trimmed by 6 bases and 5 bases, with 1 base remaining between them. CDR1 is MRHNA, CDR2 SNTAGT, per germline. The CDR3 covers 9 residues. In nucleotides, the CDR3 is TGTGCCAGCAGGGAGACCCAGTACTTC. Translating gives CASRETQYF.

This clonotype has ten or more counts. The chain is built from TRBV20-1 and TRBJ2-2; 11 nucleotides line up with TRBD2. Looked up from germline, CDR1 is DFQATT and CDR2 is SNEGSKA (reference sequence). This CDR3 has 14 amino acids. V was clipped by 1 base and J by 5 bases; unmatched bases: 0. Here the CDR3 DNA reads TGCAGTGCTAGAGGACTAGCGGGAACCGGGGAGCTGTTTTTT. Translated, it gives CSARGLAGTGELFF.

The rearrangement joins TRBV7-9 to TRBJ2-7; 8 bases fit TRBD2. V shed 8 bases and J 2 bases; nucleotides not matched to a gene: 17. The germline gives CDR1 SEHNR, CDR2 FQNEAQ (reference sequence). The CDR3 is 17 residues long. The CDR3 region has the DNA TGTGCCAGCTCATTGGGGGGCATTAGCGGGGTAACCTACGAGCAGTACGTC. This gives the protein CASSLGGISGVTYEQYV.

The rearrangement joins TRBV5-1 to TRBJ2-5; D could derive from TRBD1 or TRBD2 (6 bases each). The V gene lost 7 bases and the J gene lost 5 bases, with 21 bases spanning the gap. The CDR3 extends over 15 amino acids. Per the germline V gene, CDR1 is SGHRS and CDR2 is YFSETQ. The CDR3 is CASSLGAGPPETQYF. The CDR3 DNA reads as TGCGCCAGCTCGCTGGGGGCGGGACCCCCGGAGACCCAGTACTTC.

This clonotype was observed many times. Here the CDR3 DNA reads TGTGCCAGCAGCTTAGAGGGGGGGTGGACCCTTGGCAATGAGCAGTTCTTC. Translated: CASSLEGGWTLGNEQFF. The chain recombines TRBV7-8 with TRBJ2-1; possibly TRBD2 for D (7 bases). The CDR3 covers 17 residues. CDR1 and CDR2 (germline): SGHVS, FQNEAQ. V shed 1 base and J shed 6 bases, with 19 bases lying between them.

The sample holds many counts of this clonotype. The V call is TRBV29-1, the J call TRBJ1-1; unclear D gene. Trimming cost V 7 bases and J 8 bases, with 11 bases left between them. This CDR3 spans 10 amino acids. Germline V gives CDR1 SQVTM, CDR2 ANQGSEA. CDR3 sequence: CSATDWEAFF. For the CDR3, the DNA is TGCAGCGCCACAGACTGGGAAGCTTTCTTT.

The genes are TRBV24-1 and TRBJ2-5; 8 bases agree with TRBD2. CDR1 is KGHDR, CDR2 SFDVKD, per germline. Trimming at V came to 4 bases and at J to 3 bases, leaving 12 bases not matched to a gene. CDR3 length equals 17 residues. CDR3 region: CATSESPGGPREETQYF. DNA of the CDR3: TGTGCCACCAGTGAGAGTCCGGGAGGGCCAAGGGAAGAGACCCAGTACTTC.

The table lists this clonotype with a few counts. The V gene is TRBV7-2, the J gene TRBJ1-3; no firm D call. V dropped 6 bases and J dropped 8 bases, with 11 bases sitting between them. CDR3 length: 12 residues. Germline CDR1 and CDR2: SGHTA and FQGNSA. The CDR3 nucleotides are TGTGCCAGCAGTCCAACGACGGACACCATATATTTT. Translating it yields CASSPTTDTIYF.

The V gene is TRBV29-1, the J gene TRBJ2-1; perhaps TRBD1 as D (5 bases). Trimming stripped 4 bases from V and 1 base from J, with 20 bases between. From germline, CDR1 is SQVTM and CDR2 ANQGSEA. This CDR3 has 17 residues. DNA of the CDR3: TGCAGCGTTGCGTTACGTGTAGGGGAAAATTCCTACAATGAGCAGTTCTTC. Amino acid sequence: CSVALRVGENSYNEQFF.

This clonotype was seen at least ten times. The chain employs TRBV6-6 and TRBJ2-7; 13 nucleotides line up with TRBD2. Germline assignment: CDR1 MNHNY and CDR2 SVGAGI (reference sequence). J lost 2 bases, V lost 6 bases, and 1 base had no gene match. This CDR3 region has 14 residues. The CDR3 DNA is TGTGCCAGCAGAGGGACTAGCGGGACCTACGAGCAGTACGTC. This gives the protein CASRGTSGTYEQYV.

This clonotype was picked up a small number of times. The gene calls are TRBV27 and TRBJ2-7; a possible D gene is TRBD1 (5 bases). Germline CDR1 reads MNHEY; CDR2 reads SMNVEV (reference sequence). CDR3 length: 16 amino acids. The germline V and J ends were trimmed by 0 bases and 3 bases, with 15 bases remaining between them. DNA of the CDR3: TGTGCCAGCAGTTTATCTTCAGGGCATATCGACTACGAGCAGTACTTC. Encoded protein: CASSLSSGHIDYEQYF.

The rearrangement joins TRBV5-1 to TRBJ1-1; unclear D gene. Germline loops: CDR1 SGHRS, CDR2 YFSETQ. V lost 1 base, J lost 1 base, and 8 bases lay in between. The CDR3 contains 14 residues. CDR3 amino acids: CASSLNAANTEAFF. The CDR3 DNA reads as TGCGCCAGCAGCTTGAATGCGGCGAACACTGAAGCTTTCTTT.

This clonotype occurred a few times. The genes are TRBV18 and TRBJ2-5, with D uncertain. V was pared by 4 bases and J by 1 base, with 13 bases between. CDR1 and CDR2 from the germline V gene are KGHSH and LQKENI. The CDR3 is made up of 15 amino acids. The DNA of the CDR3 is TGTGCCAGCTCACAATATATGGGTAGCCAAGAGACCCAGTACTTC. The encoded protein is CASSQYMGSQETQYF.

The rearrangement uses TRBV24-1 and TRBJ2-3, with D unresolved. CDR1 and CDR2 from the germline V gene are KGHDR and SFDVKD. The CDR3 extends over 14 amino acids. The V and J ends lost 6 bases and 4 bases respectively, with 13 bases between them. The CDR3 coding sequence is TGTGCCACCAGTCCTAGGAGTGGGGCAGATACGCAGTATTTT. Amino acids: CATSPRSGADTQYF.

There are many counts of this clonotype. CDR3 sequence (DNA): TGTGCCAGCAGCTTAGGAGGCAGAGCCTACGAGCAGTACGTC. Its protein product is CASSLGGRAYEQYV. V gene TRBV13 combines with J gene TRBJ2-7; D unresolved. The CDR3 has 14 residues. Germline lookup yields CDR1 PRHDT and CDR2 FYEKMQ (reference sequence). Trimming left V 0 bases short and J 2 bases short, with 8 bases between.

This clonotype was counted at least ten times. J is TRBJ1-3 and V is TRBV30; D unresolved. There are 12 residues in the CDR3. Germline lookup yields CDR1 GTSNPN and CDR2 SVGIG (reference sequence). V lost 3 bases and J 4 bases, leaving 7 bases between the germline ends. CDR3 nucleotide sequence: TGTGCCTGGAGAGCCTCCGGAAACACCATATATTTT. It is translated as CAWRASGNTIYF.

This clonotype was counted only a few times. The chain carries TRBV29-1 and TRBJ2-7, with a possible D match to TRBD2 (6 bases). This CDR3 has 12 residues. Trimming cost V 2 bases and J 6 bases, with 11 bases left between them. The germline CDR1 and CDR2 sequences are SQVTM and ANQGSEA. The CDR3 region has the DNA TGCAGCGTTGAACGGTTGGGGGGCGAGCAGTACTTC. It yields the protein CSVERLGGEQYF.

The chain recombines TRBV27 with TRBJ2-1; TRBD2 agrees at 11 bases. Losses at the gene ends were 6 bases for V and 2 bases for J; bases not matched to a gene: 12. CDR3 size: 18 residues. The germline CDR1 and CDR2 sequences are MNHEY and SMNVEV (reference sequence). This CDR3 is CASSWGSGRARAYNEQFF. The DNA for the CDR3 is TGTGCCAGCAGCTGGGGTAGCGGGAGGGCCAGGGCCTACAATGAGCAGTTCTTC.